This entry lists 9 T cell receptor beta chains sequenced from one sample in a study of cytomegalovirus exposure and HLA in healthy donors. The PCR had 60 Vbeta and 13 Jbeta primers. Repertoires were generated with immunoSEQ multiplex PCR, while TCRdb's copy carries only in-frame clones and drops some. The sample holds roughly 100,000 clones, over 65% seen once. The material sequenced was PBMCs. Source of these receptors: a man aged 35 to 55 in good health and CMV-seropositive.

In its sample, this clone was seen once. The V call is TRBV7-9, the J call TRBJ1-1, with D perhaps TRBD1 (6 bases). V lost 0 bases and J 1 base, leaving 9 bases between the germline ends. The V gene's germline CDR1 is SEHNR and CDR2 FQNEAQ (reference sequence). There are 15 residues in the CDR3. The CDR3 here is CASSLALGQNTEAFF. The CDR3 region has the DNA TGTGCCAGCAGCTTAGCTCTGGGACAGAACACTGAAGCTTTCTTT.

This clone appeared a few times. The V gene is TRBV6-5, the J gene TRBJ1-6; D gene unclear. CDR3 size: 15 residues. Deletions cut 5 bases from V and 7 bases from J, with 15 bases between. Germline lookup yields CDR1 MNHEY and CDR2 SVGAGI. The CDR3, as DNA: TGTGCCAGCAGTACCTCCGAGGGTTGGAATTCACCCCTCCACTTT. The encoded protein is CASSTSEGWNSPLHF.

This clone was counted between two and nine times. This sequence joins TRBV11-3 and TRBJ2-7, with TRBD2 as a possible D gene (5 bases). Per the germline V gene, CDR1 is SGHNT and CDR2 is YENEEA. The CDR3 spans 14 residues. Trimming cost V 2 bases and J 2 bases, with 10 bases left between them. The CDR3 sequence: CASSLWTEAYEQYF. The CDR3 DNA reads as TGTGCCAGCAGCTTATGGACGGAGGCCTACGAGCAGTACTTC. Full variable domain (remainder filled in from reference TRBV11-3 and TRBJ2-7): EAGVVQSPRYKIIEKKQPVAFWCNPISGHNTLYWYLQNLGQGPELLIRYENEEAVDDSQLPKDRFSAERLKGVDSTLKIQPAELGDSAVYLCASSLWTEAYEQYFGPGTRLTVT.

In this sample, this clone turned up once. This chain joins TRBV7-3 and TRBJ1-2; the D gene is possibly TRBD1 (5 bases). V dropped 5 bases and J dropped 14 bases, with 27 bases sitting between them. The CDR3 covers 15 residues. From germline, CDR1 is SGHTA and CDR2 FQGTGA. CDR3 nucleotide sequence: TGTGCCAGCAGCCCCGGGGGAAAAGCCTCAGGCGCCGTTACCTTC. Residues: CASSPGGKASGAVTF. The entire variable domain, with the rest obtained from reference TRBV7-3 and TRBJ1-2, is as follows: GAGVSQTPSNKVTEKGKYVELRCDPISGHTALYWYRQSLGQGPEFLIYFQGTGAADDSGLPNDRFFAVRPEGSVSTLKIQRTERGDSAVYLCASSPGGKASGAVTFGSGTRLTVV.

The V call is TRBV5-5, the J call TRBJ2-1; TRBD1 matches 10 bases. Germline V gene data show CDR1 as SGHKS and CDR2 as YYEKEE (reference sequence). The CDR3 is made up of 15 amino acids. V lost 4 bases to trimming and J lost 5 bases; unmatched junction nucleotides: 6. The CDR3 region has the DNA TGTGCCAGCAGCGGCGGACAGGGGGTGAACAATGAGCAGTTCTTC. This translates into CASSGGQGVNNEQFF.

This clone came up once. V gene TRBV9 combines with J gene TRBJ2-1; D is perhaps TRBD2 (6 bases). The CDR3 runs to 13 residues. Trimming pared 0 bases from V and 9 bases from J, leaving 10 bases between. Germline V gene sequence: CDR1 SGDLS, CDR2 YYNGEE. The CDR3 DNA is TGTGCCAGCAGCGTAGCTACCGGGGGTGAGCAGTTCTTC. Amino acids: CASSVATGGEQFF.

This chain links TRBV28 with TRBJ1-5; D not resolved. Trimming stripped 7 bases from V and 0 bases from J, with 19 bases between. Germline loops: CDR1 MDHEN, CDR2 SYDVKM. The CDR3 has 17 residues. CDR3 sequence: CASIDPTGRLSNQPQHF. The CDR3 DNA sequence: TGTGCCAGCATCGACCCTACGGGGAGACTTAGCAATCAGCCCCAGCATTTT. The entire variable domain, with the rest obtained from reference TRBV28 and TRBJ1-5, is as follows: DVKVTQSSRYLVKRTGEKVFLECVQDMDHENMFWYRQDPGLGLRLIYFSYDVKMKEKGDIPEGYSVSREKKERFSLILESASTNQTSMYLCASIDPTGRLSNQPQHFGDGTRLSIL.

The rearrangement joins TRBV2 to TRBJ1-1, with D unresolved. The germline gives CDR1 SNHLY, CDR2 FYNNEI. The CDR3 has 15 residues. V was pared by 4 bases and J by 4 bases, with 16 bases between. CDR3 sequence (DNA): TGTGCCAGCAGTGCCCAGTGGAATCGGGGCACTGAAGCTTTCTTT. This translates into CASSAQWNRGTEAFF.

The CDR3, as DNA: TGTGCCAGCGAGCCTTTTGGACAGGGGAGTGCCGGGGAGCTGTTTTTT. Protein sequence: CASEPFGQGSAGELFF. The rearrangement joins TRBV4-2 to TRBJ2-2, with 9 bases identical to TRBD1. The CDR3 extends over 16 amino acids. CDR1 and CDR2 from the germline V gene are LGHNA and YNFKEQ. J was trimmed by 6 bases and V by 8 bases; bases with no gene match: 13.